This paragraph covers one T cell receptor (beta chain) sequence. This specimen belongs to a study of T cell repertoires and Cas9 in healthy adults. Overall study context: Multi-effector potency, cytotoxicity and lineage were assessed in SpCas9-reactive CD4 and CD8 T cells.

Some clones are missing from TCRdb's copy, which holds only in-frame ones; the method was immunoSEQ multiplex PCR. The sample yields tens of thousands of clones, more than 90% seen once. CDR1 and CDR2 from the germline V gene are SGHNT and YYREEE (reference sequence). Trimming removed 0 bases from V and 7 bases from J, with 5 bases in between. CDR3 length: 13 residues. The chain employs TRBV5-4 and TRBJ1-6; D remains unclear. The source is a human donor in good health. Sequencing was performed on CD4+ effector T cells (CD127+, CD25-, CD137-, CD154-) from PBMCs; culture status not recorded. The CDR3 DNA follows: TGTGCCAGCAGCTTGGATGTGAATTCACCCCTCCACTTT. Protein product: CASSLDVNSPLHF.